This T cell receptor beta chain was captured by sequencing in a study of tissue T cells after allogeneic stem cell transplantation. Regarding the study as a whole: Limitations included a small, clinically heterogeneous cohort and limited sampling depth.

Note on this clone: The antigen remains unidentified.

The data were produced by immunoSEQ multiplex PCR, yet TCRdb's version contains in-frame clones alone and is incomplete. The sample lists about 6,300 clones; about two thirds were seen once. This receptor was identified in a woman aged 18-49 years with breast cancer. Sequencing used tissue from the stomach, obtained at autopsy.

The CDR3 here is CSVDTSTDTQYF. The CDR3 DNA reads TGCAGCGTTGACACCTCCACAGATACGCAGTATTTT. The chain employs TRBV29-1 and TRBJ2-3; D ambiguous. The CDR3 consists of 12 residues. Per germline, CDR1 SQVTM and CDR2 ANQGSEA. V lost 3 bases and J lost 2, with 6 bases in between.